Below, 22 T cell receptor beta chains from the same sample are listed, as sequenced in a study of T cell repertoires in cytomegalovirus infection. Which antigens these TCRs recognize remains unknown. TCRdb redid the calling of the reads with MiXCR, one entry per CDR3 protein. The profile shows hundreds of thousands of distinct CDR3 sequences, approximately 31% of them singletons. The source was cultured CD8+ T cells from PBMCs, collected from culture after CMV antigen stimulation. The source of these receptors is a human donor in good health (CMV status not recorded). Some clones in this sample may be carry-over from other donors' samples.

The gene calls are TRBV5-1 and TRBJ2-5, with D possibly TRBD1 on 7 matching bases. Trimming took 4 bases from V and 3 from J, leaving 10 bases between them. From germline, CDR1 is SGHRS and CDR2 YFSETQ. The CDR3 has 13 amino acids. CDR3 residues: CASSRGTEETQYF. The CDR3 DNA follows: TGCGCCAGCAGCCGCGGGACAGAAGAGACCCAGTACTTC.

This chain joins TRBV9 and TRBJ2-5; D remains ambiguous. Germline CDR1 reads SGDLS; CDR2 reads YYNGEE. Trimming took 5 bases from V and 2 from J, leaving 10 bases between them. The length of the CDR3 is 13 residues. CDR3: CASSQGIQETQYF. CDR3 DNA: TGTGCCAGCAGTCAAGGCATACAAGAGACCCAGTACTTC. The variable domain in full, completed from reference TRBV9 and TRBJ2-5, reads DSGVTQTPKHLITATGQRVTLRCSPRSGDLSVYWYQQSLDQGLQFLIQYYNGEERAKGNILERFSAQQFPDLHSELNLSSLELGDSALYFCASSQGIQETQYFGPGTRLLVL.

This clonotype was picked up a small number of times. The gene calls are TRBV6-2 or TRBV6-3 and TRBJ1-1; D is ambiguous. The CDR3 covers 14 residues. Germline lookup yields CDR1 MNHEY and CDR2 SVGEGT. V shed 0 bases and J shed 1 base, with 6 bases lying between them. The CDR3 loop reads CASSYSKANTEAFF. DNA of the CDR3: TGTGCCAGCAGTTACTCTAAGGCGAACACTGAAGCTTTCTTT.

This clonotype showed up many times. This chain joins TRBV7-8 and TRBJ1-5; no clear D. Trimming stripped 5 bases from V and 3 bases from J, with 8 bases between. This CDR3 comprises 13 residues. Germline V gene lookup returns CDR1 SGHVS and CDR2 FQNEAQ. DNA of the CDR3: TGTGCCAGCAGCGTTAGCCCCAATCAGCCCCAGCATTTT. Its protein product is CASSVSPNQPQHF. The full variable domain, with the rest looked up from reference TRBV7-8 and TRBJ1-5, is GAGVSQSPRYKVAKRGQDVALRCDPISGHVSLFWYQQALGQGPEFLTYFQNEAQLDKSGLPSDRFFAERPEGSVSTLKIQRTQQEDSAVYLCASSVSPNQPQHFGDGTRLSIL.

CDR3 coding DNA: TGCAGTGCCCCGGGACAGGTTGGGGAATATGAGCAGTTCTTC. Amino acids: CSAPGQVGEYEQFF. V is TRBV20-1 and J is TRBJ2-1; 8 bases match TRBD1. In germline, CDR1 is DFQATT, CDR2 SNEGSKA (reference sequence). The trim removed 6 bases at V and 8 bases at J, leaving 12 bases unmatched. The CDR3 extends over 14 amino acids.

For the CDR3, the DNA is TGCGCCAGCAGCCAAGAAGCGGCAGGGGATATATCCTACAATGAGCAGTTCTTC. Protein: CASSQEAAGDISYNEQFF. The gene calls are TRBV4-1 and TRBJ2-1; possible D gene TRBD1, 6 bases. Trimming took off 0 bases at V and 1 base at J, with 16 bases between the two ends. The CDR3 sequence is 18 residues long. Germline values: CDR1 MGHRA, CDR2 YSYEKL.

The chain combines TRBV6-2 or TRBV6-3 with TRBJ1-2, with 7 positions matching TRBD1. The J segment lost 4 bases and the V segment lost 0 bases, leaving 5 bases of the junction unmatched. From germline, CDR1 is MNHEY and CDR2 SVGEGT. CDR3 length: 15 amino acids. CDR3 DNA sequence: TGTGCCAGCAGTTACTCGGGACAGCCACTCTATGGCTACACCTTC. Protein sequence: CASSYSGQPLYGYTF.

This clonotype was detected many times. This chain uses TRBV7-9 with TRBJ1-5; D is ambiguous. This CDR3 has 12 amino acids. Germline lookup yields CDR1 SEHNR and CDR2 FQNEAQ (reference sequence). Trimming took off 1 base at V and 9 bases at J, with 7 bases between the two ends. CDR3 region: CASSLVSGPQHF. The CDR3 DNA is TGTGCCAGCAGCTTAGTCAGCGGGCCCCAGCATTTT.

V is TRBV9 and J is TRBJ2-2, with 7 nucleotides matching TRBD1. The CDR3 has 14 amino acids. Germline-derived CDR1 and CDR2 are SGDLS and YYNGEE. J gave up 6 bases and V 0 bases, and 2 bases lay outside the gene matches. This CDR3 reads CASSVAGTAGELFF. DNA of the CDR3: TGTGCCAGCAGCGTAGCCGGGACAGCCGGGGAGCTGTTTTTT.

The chain joins TRBV4-3 to TRBJ1-1; D uncertain. The V and J ends lost 0 bases and 0 bases respectively, with 11 bases between them. CDR1 and CDR2 (germline): LGHNA, YSLEER. There are 16 residues in the CDR3. CDR3 sequence: CASSQEIAAMNTEAFF. In nucleotides, the CDR3 is TGCGCCAGCAGCCAAGAGATTGCGGCTATGAACACTGAAGCTTTCTTT.

This rearrangement joins TRBV19 to TRBJ1-4; the D is unclear. The CDR3 has 13 amino acids. The germline V gene has CDR1 LNHDA and CDR2 SQIVND (reference sequence). The germline V and J ends were trimmed by 10 bases and 6 bases, with 15 bases remaining between them. The CDR3 sequence is CATLRRWDEKLFF. CDR3 DNA sequence: TGTGCCACCCTGAGACGTTGGGATGAAAAACTGTTTTTT.

This clonotype turned up a few times. J is TRBJ1-2 and V is TRBV7-6; D might be TRBD1 (5 bases). Trimming pared 2 bases from V and 7 bases from J, leaving 17 bases between. The CDR3 has 15 amino acids. CDR1 is SGHVS, CDR2 FNYEAQ, per germline. CDR3 in DNA: TGTGCCAGCAGCTTACCCTTTGGGGGTACGTTTGGCTACACCTTC. It is translated as CASSLPFGGTFGYTF.

This clonotype was counted between two and nine times. This chain links TRBV7-6 with TRBJ2-7, with 8 bases matching TRBD1. CDR3 size: 17 residues. CDR1 SGHVS and CDR2 FNYEAQ come from the germline V gene. The chain's CDR3 is CASSIRDRPHSIYEQYV. In DNA, the CDR3 is TGTGCTAGCAGCATCCGGGACAGGCCACACTCCATCTACGAGCAGTACGTC.

V usage is TRBV7-9 and J usage is TRBJ2-3, with TRBD2 as a possible D gene (6 bases). Germline assignment: CDR1 SEHNR and CDR2 FQNEAQ (reference sequence). The CDR3 sequence is 15 residues long. The V gene lost 8 bases and the J gene lost 5 bases, with 20 bases spanning the gap. The CDR3 DNA reads as TGTGCCAGCGGCCAACTGACTAGTGGAAGAGATACGCAGTATTTT. It encodes CASGQLTSGRDTQYF.

This chain uses TRBV6-6 with TRBJ1-5; the match to TRBD1 covers 7 bases. V was pared by 10 bases and J by 4 bases, with 7 bases of the junction left unmatched. This CDR3 spans 13 amino acids. CDR1 is MNHNY, CDR2 SVGAGI, per germline (reference sequence). CDR3 loop: CATLTGRNQPQHF. In nucleotides, the CDR3 is TGTGCCACTCTGACAGGGAGGAATCAGCCCCAGCATTTT.

This sequence joins TRBV6-1 and TRBJ1-1; D is undetermined. This CDR3 comprises 12 residues. Germline assignment: CDR1 MNHNS and CDR2 SASEGT. V was trimmed by 10 bases and J by 8 bases, leaving 17 bases between them. CDR3 region: CANIAPDLEAFF. As DNA, the CDR3 is TGTGCCAACATTGCCCCCGACCTGGAAGCTTTCTTT.

The sample holds a few counts of this clonotype. The rearrangement joins TRBV4-1 to TRBJ1-1, with 10 nucleotides matching TRBD1. The CDR3 totals 16 residues. V trimming: 4 bases; J trimming: 1 base; junction bases outside the gene matches: 6. Germline lookup yields CDR1 MGHRA and CDR2 YSYEKL. Written as DNA, the CDR3 is TGCGCCAGCAGCCCCTTAGGGACAGGGGAGAACACTGAAGCTTTCTTT. Encoded protein: CASSPLGTGENTEAFF.

This clonotype has only a few counts. The chain carries TRBV20-1 and TRBJ1-6, with TRBD1 matching over 7 bases. This CDR3 is built from 15 residues. Germline CDR1 DFQATT, CDR2 SNEGSKA (reference sequence). V lost 4 bases and J lost 4; bases outside the gene matches: 7. The DNA for the CDR3 is TGCAGTGCTACTTTGGACAGGATTTATAATTCACCCCTCCACTTT. Translation gives CSATLDRIYNSPLHF.

The chain has TRBV2 and TRBJ1-2; the D gene is possibly TRBD1 (6 bases). Per germline, CDR1 SNHLY and CDR2 FYNNEI. The V and J ends lost 5 bases and 3 bases respectively, with 16 bases between them. The CDR3 length is 15 residues. The CDR3 here is CASSITGKSDYGYTF. DNA for the CDR3: TGTGCCAGCAGTATTACAGGGAAGTCAGACTATGGCTACACCTTC.

The CDR3 sequence: CASSGVQRGGQSGELFF. CDR3 in DNA: TGTGCCAGCAGTGGGGTTCAGCGGGGGGGCCAGTCCGGGGAGCTGTTTTTT. V gene TRBV2 combines with J gene TRBJ2-2, with 10 bases lining up with TRBD2. Germline V gives CDR1 SNHLY, CDR2 FYNNEI. V was pared by 4 bases and J by 6 bases, with 11 bases of the junction left unmatched. The CDR3 has 17 residues.

This clonotype appeared a single time. This chain uses TRBV10-3 with TRBJ1-2; the match to TRBD1 covers 7 bases. The CDR3 runs 13 residues. Germline assignment: CDR1 ENHRY and CDR2 SYGVKD. V gave up 8 bases and J gave up 4 bases; unmatched junction bases: 7. CDR3 sequence reads: CAILTGESYGYTF. The CDR3 DNA sequence: TGTGCCATCCTAACAGGGGAGTCCTATGGCTACACCTTC.

Ten or more counts support this clonotype. This chain joins TRBV6-1 and TRBJ2-1; possible D gene TRBD1, 5 bases. The CDR3 runs to 17 residues. V was trimmed by 7 bases and J by 2 bases, leaving 21 bases between them. CDR1 is MNHNS and CDR2 is SASEGT in the germline V gene. This chain's CDR3 is CASTTYPDSAPYNEQFF. In DNA form, the CDR3 reads TGTGCCAGCACCACTTACCCCGACAGTGCACCCTACAATGAGCAGTTCTTC.